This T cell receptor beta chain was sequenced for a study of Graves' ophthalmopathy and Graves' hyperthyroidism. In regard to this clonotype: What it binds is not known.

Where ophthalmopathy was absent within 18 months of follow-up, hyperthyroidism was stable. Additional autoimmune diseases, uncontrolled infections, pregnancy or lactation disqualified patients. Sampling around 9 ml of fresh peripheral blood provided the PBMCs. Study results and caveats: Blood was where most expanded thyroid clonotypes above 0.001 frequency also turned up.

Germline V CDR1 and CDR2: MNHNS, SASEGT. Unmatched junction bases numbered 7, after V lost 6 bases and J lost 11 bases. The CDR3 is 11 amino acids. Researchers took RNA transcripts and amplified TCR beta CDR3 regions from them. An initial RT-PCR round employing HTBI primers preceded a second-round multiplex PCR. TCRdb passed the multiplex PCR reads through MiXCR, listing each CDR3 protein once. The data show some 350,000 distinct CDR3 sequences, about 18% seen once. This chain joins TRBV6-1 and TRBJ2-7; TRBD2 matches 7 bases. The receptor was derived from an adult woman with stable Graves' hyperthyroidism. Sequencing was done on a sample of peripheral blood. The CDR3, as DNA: TGTGCCAGCAGCCTGGGGGGGGATAAGTACTTC. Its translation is CASSLGGDKYF.